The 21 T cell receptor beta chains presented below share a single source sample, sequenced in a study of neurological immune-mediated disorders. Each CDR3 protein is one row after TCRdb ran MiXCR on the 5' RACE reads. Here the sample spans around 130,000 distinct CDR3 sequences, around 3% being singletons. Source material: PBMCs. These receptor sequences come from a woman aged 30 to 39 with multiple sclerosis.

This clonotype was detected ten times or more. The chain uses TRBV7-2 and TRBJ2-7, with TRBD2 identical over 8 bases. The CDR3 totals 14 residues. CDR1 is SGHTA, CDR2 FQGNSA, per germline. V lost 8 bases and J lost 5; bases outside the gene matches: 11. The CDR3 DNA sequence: TGTGCCAGCCACGGCCGGGCGGGAGGCGACGAGCAGTACTTC. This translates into CASHGRAGGDEQYF.

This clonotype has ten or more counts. This CDR3 is CAISWDSSYEQYF. The DNA of the CDR3 is TGTGCCATCAGTTGGGACAGCTCCTACGAGCAGTACTTC. The V gene is TRBV10-3, the J gene TRBJ2-7, with 7 bases lining up with TRBD1. Germline V gene lookup returns CDR1 ENHRY and CDR2 SYGVKD. The CDR3 is made up of 13 amino acids. Trimming removed 5 bases from V and 0 bases from J; junction bases left unmatched: 1.

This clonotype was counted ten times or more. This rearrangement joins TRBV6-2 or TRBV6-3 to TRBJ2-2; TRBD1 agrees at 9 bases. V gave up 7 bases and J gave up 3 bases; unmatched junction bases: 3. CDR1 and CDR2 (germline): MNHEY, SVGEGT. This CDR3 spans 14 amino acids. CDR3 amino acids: CASKGQGYTGELFF. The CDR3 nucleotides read TGTGCCAGCAAGGGACAGGGCTACACCGGGGAGCTGTTTTTT.

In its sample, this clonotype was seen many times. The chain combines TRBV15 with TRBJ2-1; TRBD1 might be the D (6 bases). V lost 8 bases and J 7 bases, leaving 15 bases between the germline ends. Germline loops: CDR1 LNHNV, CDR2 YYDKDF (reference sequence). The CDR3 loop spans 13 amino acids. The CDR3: CATLQGTSNEQFF. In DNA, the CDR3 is TGTGCCACCCTCCAGGGGACCTCTAATGAGCAGTTCTTC.

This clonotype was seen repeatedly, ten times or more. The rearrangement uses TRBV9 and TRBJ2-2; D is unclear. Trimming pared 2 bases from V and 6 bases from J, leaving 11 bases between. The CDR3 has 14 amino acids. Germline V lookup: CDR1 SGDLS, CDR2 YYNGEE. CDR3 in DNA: TGTGCCAGCAGCGTTTTGAGTAATGCCGGGGAGCTGTTTTTT. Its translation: CASSVLSNAGELFF.

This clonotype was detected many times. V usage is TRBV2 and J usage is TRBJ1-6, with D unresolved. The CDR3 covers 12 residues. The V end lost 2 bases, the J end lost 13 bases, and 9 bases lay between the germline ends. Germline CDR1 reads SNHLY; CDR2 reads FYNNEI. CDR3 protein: CASSESPGPLHF. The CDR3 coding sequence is TGTGCCAGCAGTGAATCCCCGGGGCCCCTCCACTTT.

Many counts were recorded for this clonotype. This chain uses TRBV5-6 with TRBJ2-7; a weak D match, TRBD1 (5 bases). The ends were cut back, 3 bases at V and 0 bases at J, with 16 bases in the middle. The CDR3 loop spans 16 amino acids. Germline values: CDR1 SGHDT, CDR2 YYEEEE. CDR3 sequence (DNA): TGTGCCAGCAGCTCAGCGTTGGGGCTAACCTCCTACGAGCAGTACTTC. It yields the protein CASSSALGLTSYEQYF.

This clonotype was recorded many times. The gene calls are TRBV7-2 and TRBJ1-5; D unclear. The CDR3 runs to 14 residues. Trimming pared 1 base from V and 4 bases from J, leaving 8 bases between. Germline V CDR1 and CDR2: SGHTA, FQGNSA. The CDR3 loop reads CASSLVPMNQPQHF. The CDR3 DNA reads TGTGCCAGCAGCTTAGTCCCGATGAATCAGCCCCAGCATTTT.

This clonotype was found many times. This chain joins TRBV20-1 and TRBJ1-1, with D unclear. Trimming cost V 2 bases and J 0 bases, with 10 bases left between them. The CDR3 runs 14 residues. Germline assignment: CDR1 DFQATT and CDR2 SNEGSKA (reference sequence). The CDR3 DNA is TGCAGTGCTAGAAGCGGGCCTGTGAACACTGAAGCTTTCTTT. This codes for CSARSGPVNTEAFF.

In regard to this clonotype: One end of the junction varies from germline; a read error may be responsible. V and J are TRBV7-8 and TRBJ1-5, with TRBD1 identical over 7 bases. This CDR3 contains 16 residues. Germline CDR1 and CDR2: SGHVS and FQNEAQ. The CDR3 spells CASSPNRGNSNKTQNF. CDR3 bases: TGTGCCAGCAGCCCGAACAGGGGAAATAGCAATAAGACCCAGAATTTT.

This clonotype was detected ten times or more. DNA for the CDR3: TGTGCCAGCAGGACTAGCGGGACGGATGAGCAGTTCTTC. It yields the protein CASRTSGTDEQFF. This chain joins TRBV12-3 or TRBV12-4 and TRBJ2-1, with 11 bases fitting TRBD2. Germline trimming cut 6 bases from V and 8 bases from J; bases unmatched to any gene: 3. CDR3 size: 13 residues.

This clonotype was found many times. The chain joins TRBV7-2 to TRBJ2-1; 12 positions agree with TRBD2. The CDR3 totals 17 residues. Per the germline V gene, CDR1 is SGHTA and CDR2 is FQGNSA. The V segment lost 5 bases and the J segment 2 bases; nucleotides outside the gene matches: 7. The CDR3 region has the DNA TGTGCCAGCAGCGTACTACTAGCGGGAGGACCCTACAATGAGCAGTTCTTC. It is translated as CASSVLLAGGPYNEQFF.

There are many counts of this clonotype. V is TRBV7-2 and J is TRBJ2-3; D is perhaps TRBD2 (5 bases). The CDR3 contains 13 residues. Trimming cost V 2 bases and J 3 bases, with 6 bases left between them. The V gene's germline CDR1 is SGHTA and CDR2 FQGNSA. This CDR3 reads CASSLRRTDTQYF. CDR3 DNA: TGTGCCAGCAGCTTAAGGAGGACAGATACGCAGTATTTT. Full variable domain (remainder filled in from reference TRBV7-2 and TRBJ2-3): GAGVSQSPSNKVTEKGKDVELRCDPISGHTALYWYRQSLGQGLEFLIYFQGNSAPDKSGLPSDRFSAERTGGSVSTLTIQRTQQEDSAVYLCASSLRRTDTQYFGPGTRLTVL.

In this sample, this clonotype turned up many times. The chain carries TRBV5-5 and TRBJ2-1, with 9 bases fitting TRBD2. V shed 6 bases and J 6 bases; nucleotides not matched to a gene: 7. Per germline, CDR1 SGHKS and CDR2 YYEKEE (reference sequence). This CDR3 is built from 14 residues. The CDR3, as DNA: TGTGCCAGCACCACTAGCGGGCCGGGCAATGAGCAGTTCTTC. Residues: CASTTSGPGNEQFF.

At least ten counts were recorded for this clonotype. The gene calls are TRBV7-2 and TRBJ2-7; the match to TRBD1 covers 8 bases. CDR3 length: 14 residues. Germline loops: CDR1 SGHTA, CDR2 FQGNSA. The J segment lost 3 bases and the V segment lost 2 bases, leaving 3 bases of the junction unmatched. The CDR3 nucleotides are TGTGCCAGCAGCTTACCGGGACAGGACTACGAGCAGTACTTC. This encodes CASSLPGQDYEQYF.

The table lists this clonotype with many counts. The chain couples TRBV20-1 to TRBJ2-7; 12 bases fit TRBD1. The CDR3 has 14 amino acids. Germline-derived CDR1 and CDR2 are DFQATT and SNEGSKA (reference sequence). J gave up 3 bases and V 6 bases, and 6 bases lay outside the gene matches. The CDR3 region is CSATRDRGLYEQYF. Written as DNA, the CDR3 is TGCAGTGCAACTCGGGACAGGGGGCTCTACGAGCAGTACTTC.

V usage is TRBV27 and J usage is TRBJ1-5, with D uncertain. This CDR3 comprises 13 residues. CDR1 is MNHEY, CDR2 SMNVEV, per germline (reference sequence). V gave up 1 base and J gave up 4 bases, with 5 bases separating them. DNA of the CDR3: TGTGCCAGCAGTTTATTCGAGAATCAGCCCCAGCATTTT. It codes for CASSLFENQPQHF.

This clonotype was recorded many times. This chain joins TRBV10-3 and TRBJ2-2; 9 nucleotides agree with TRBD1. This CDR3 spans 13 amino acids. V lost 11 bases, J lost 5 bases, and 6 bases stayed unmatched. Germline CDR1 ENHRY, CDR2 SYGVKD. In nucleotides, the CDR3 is TGTGCCGGGGGACAGGGCGAGACCGGGGAGCTGTTTTTT. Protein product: CAGGQGETGELFF.

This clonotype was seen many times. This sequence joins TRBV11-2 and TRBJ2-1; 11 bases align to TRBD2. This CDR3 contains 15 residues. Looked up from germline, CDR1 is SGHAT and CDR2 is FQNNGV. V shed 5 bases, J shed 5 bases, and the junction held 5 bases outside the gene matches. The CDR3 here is CASSRLAGGHNEQFF. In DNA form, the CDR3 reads TGTGCCAGCAGCCGGCTAGCGGGGGGACACAATGAGCAGTTCTTC.

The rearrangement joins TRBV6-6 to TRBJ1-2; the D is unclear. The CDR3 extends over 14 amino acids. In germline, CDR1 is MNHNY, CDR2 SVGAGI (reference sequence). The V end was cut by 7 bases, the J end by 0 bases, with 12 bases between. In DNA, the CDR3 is TGTGCCAGCACCCAGGTGACTTCTAACTATGGCTACACCTTC. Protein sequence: CASTQVTSNYGYTF.

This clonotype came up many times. The CDR3 nucleotides read TGCAGTGCGCCCCCGGCGGGGAACTATAATTCACCCCTCCACTTT. This codes for CSAPPAGNYNSPLHF. The rearrangement uses TRBV20-1 and TRBJ1-6; no definite D call. Trimming took 6 bases from V and 3 from J, leaving 15 bases between them. The V gene's germline CDR1 is DFQATT and CDR2 SNEGSKA (reference sequence). CDR3 size: 15 residues.